This TCR beta chain derives from a study of cytomegalovirus exposure and HLA in healthy donors. General study findings and limits: Owing to their indistinguishability, certain V segments, notably TRBV6-2 and TRBV6-3, were excluded. Later on, a genetic analysis was performed. It linked a missense variant in DCLRE1C with V- and J-gene trimming of TCR beta.

V lost 4 bases, J lost 7 bases, and 4 bases stayed unmatched. The CDR3 is 12 residues long. Per the germline V gene, CDR1 is LNHDA and CDR2 is SQIVND (reference sequence). 60 Vbeta and 13 Jbeta primers were used in PCR. The assay was immunoSEQ multiplex PCR, and TCRdb's table has in-frame clones only and misses some. The sample includes about 120,000 clones, over 65% of them seen just once. A few counts support this clone. What it recognizes is unknown. The sequence derives from a man aged 40-55 years in good health and CMV-seropositive. J is TRBJ2-7 and V is TRBV19; TRBD1 matches at 7 bases. Sequenced: PBMCs. The DNA of the CDR3 is TGTGCCAGTAGTAAGACAGGGAAGGAGCAGTACTTC. It codes for CASSKTGKEQYF.